These 18 T cell receptor beta chains were all obtained from the same sample, sequenced in a study of shared clonotypes between healthy human individuals. Profiling relied on immunoSEQ multiplex PCR, and the TCRdb table lists in-frame clones only, not all of them. This table has some 2.3 million clones, roughly 93% appearing once. The sequenced material came from naive CD4+ T cells from PBMCs. Subset given: CD45RA+ positively selected. These receptors all stem from a man aged 18 to 30 in good health. Some clones in this sample may be carry-over from other donors' samples.

As concerns this clone: This specimen includes other DNA sequences encoding the same CDR3. The chain employs TRBV28 and TRBJ2-1, with a weak D call TRBD1 (5 bases). V lost 1 base and J 7 bases, leaving 5 bases between the germline ends. The CDR3 loop spans 12 amino acids. CDR1 is MDHEN and CDR2 is SYDVKM in the germline V gene. The CDR3 reads CASSLSGNEQFF. The CDR3 DNA sequence: TGTGCCAGCAGTTTATCAGGGAATGAGCAGTTCTTC.

The V and J genes are TRBV7-9 and TRBJ2-7; D could derive from TRBD1 or TRBD2 (5 bases each). Looked up from germline, CDR1 is SEHNR and CDR2 is FQNEAQ (reference sequence). Between the trimmed V and J ends, which lost 6 bases and 3 bases, there was a span of 9 bases. This CDR3 spans 12 amino acids. The CDR3 region is CASRGVGYEQYF. The CDR3 coding sequence is TGTGCCAGCAGGGGGGTAGGCTACGAGCAGTACTTC. Variable domain in full (rest from reference TRBV7-9 and TRBJ2-7): DTGVSQNPRHKITKRGQNVTFRCDPISEHNRLYWYRQTLGQGPEFLTYFQNEAQLEKSRLLSDRFSAERPKGSFSTLEIQRTEQGDSAMYLCASRGVGYEQYFGPGTRLTVT.

The chain employs TRBV7-2 and TRBJ2-3, with D possibly being TRBD2 (5 bases). The CDR3 extends over 15 amino acids. Germline V CDR1 and CDR2: SGHTA, FQGNSA. The V gene lost 7 bases and the J gene lost 5 bases, with 19 bases spanning the gap. DNA of the CDR3: TGTGCCAGCATTGGACTCAACCTTAACCTAGATACGCAGTATTTT. Amino acid sequence: CASIGLNLNLDTQYF.

The V call is TRBV7-9, the J call TRBJ2-7; 7 bases line up with TRBD2. Germline loops: CDR1 SEHNR, CDR2 FQNEAQ (reference sequence). The V gene end was trimmed by 4 bases and the J gene end by 1 base; junction bases not matched to a gene: 7. This CDR3 is built from 15 residues. For the CDR3, the DNA is TGTGCCAGCAGCTGGACCGGGACTACGTCCTACGAGCAGTACTTC. It codes for CASSWTGTTSYEQYF.

This chain connects TRBV28 to TRBJ1-3; D remains unclear. V shed 1 base and J shed 0 bases, with 10 bases lying between them. Looked up from germline, CDR1 is MDHEN and CDR2 is SYDVKM. The CDR3 totals 16 residues. The CDR3: CASSLLAELSGNTIYF. CDR3 in DNA: TGTGCCAGCAGTTTATTAGCGGAACTCTCTGGAAACACCATATATTTT.

The chain joins TRBV5-1 to TRBJ1-1; D may be TRBD1 (5 bases). CDR1 and CDR2 from the germline V gene are SGHRS and YFSETQ. V was cut by 2 bases and J by 3 bases, with 11 bases left in between. This CDR3 has 14 amino acids. The CDR3 loop reads CASSFQGQDTEAFF. The CDR3, as DNA: TGCGCCAGCAGCTTCCAGGGCCAGGACACTGAAGCTTTCTTT.

This clone was detected only once. The genes are TRBV27 and TRBJ1-1, with D hard to call. CDR3 size: 13 residues. The V gene's germline CDR1 is MNHEY and CDR2 SMNVEV (reference sequence). V was shortened by 2 bases and J by 3 bases, with 7 bases between the two germline ends. The CDR3 is CASSLNGDTEAFF. CDR3 nucleotide sequence: TGTGCCAGCAGTTTAAACGGTGACACTGAAGCTTTCTTT.

The CDR3 DNA reads TGTGCCAGCTCACCGGCCCAGGACAGCTATGGCTACACCTTC. Translated, it gives CASSPAQDSYGYTF. The V call is TRBV18, the J call TRBJ1-2; D might be TRBD1 (6 bases). The CDR3 runs 14 residues. CDR1 is KGHSH, CDR2 LQKENI, per germline. The V end was cut by 3 bases, the J end by 4 bases, with 12 bases between.

The chain recombines TRBV6-6 with TRBJ2-1, with TRBD2 identical over 10 bases. Germline CDR1 and CDR2: MNHNY and SVGAGI (reference sequence). This CDR3 region has 15 residues. Germline trimming cut 2 bases from V and 6 bases from J; bases unmatched to any gene: 4. The CDR3 DNA reads as TGTGCCAGCAGTTACGGGACTAGCGCCGCCAATGAGCAGTTCTTC. Protein product: CASSYGTSAANEQFF.

This clone came up once. Within the sample, other DNA sequences also encode this same CDR3. V usage is TRBV5-1 and J usage is TRBJ1-5; 7 bases agree with TRBD1. Losses at the gene ends were 4 bases for V and 2 bases for J; bases not matched to a gene: 3. The germline gives CDR1 SGHRS, CDR2 YFSETQ. This CDR3 has 14 residues. CDR3 DNA sequence: TGCGCCAGCAGCCTTCAGGGGGGCAATCAGCCCCAGCATTTT. It specifies CASSLQGGNQPQHF. The whole variable domain, filled in from reference TRBV5-1 and TRBJ1-5, reads KAGVTQTPRYLIKTRGQQVTLSCSPISGHRSVSWYQQTPGQGLQFLFEYFSETQRNKGNFPGRFSGRQFSNSRSEMNVSTLELGDSALYLCASSLQGGNQPQHFGDGTRLSIL.

Details on this clone: This same CDR3 is encoded by further DNA sequences in the sample. V usage is TRBV9 and J usage is TRBJ1-2; TRBD1 might be the D (5 bases). This CDR3 contains 13 residues. Germline assignment: CDR1 SGDLS and CDR2 YYNGEE. Trimming pared 0 bases from V and 4 bases from J, leaving 7 bases between. CDR3 nucleotide sequence: TGTGCCAGCAGCGTAGTAGGGACCTATGGCTACACCTTC. Residues: CASSVVGTYGYTF. The entire variable domain, with the rest obtained from reference TRBV9 and TRBJ1-2, is as follows: DSGVTQTPKHLITATGQRVTLRCSPRSGDLSVYWYQQSLDQGLQFLIQYYNGEERAKGNILERFSAQQFPDLHSELNLSSLELGDSALYFCASSVVGTYGYTFGSGTRLTVV.

The chain recombines TRBV18 with TRBJ2-2, with a tentative D call TRBD1 (5 bases). This CDR3 is built from 14 residues. CDR1 and CDR2 (germline): KGHSH, LQKENI. V was clipped by 6 bases and J by 5 bases, with 13 bases between them. CDR3 nucleotide sequence: TGTGCCAGCTCCCCTCCAGCAGGGACCGGGGAGCTGTTTTTT. It translates to CASSPPAGTGELFF.

The chain recombines TRBV25-1 with TRBJ2-1, with TRBD2 matching over 8 bases. This CDR3 has 15 residues. The trim removed 5 bases at V and 7 bases at J, leaving 10 bases unmatched. CDR1 is MGHDK, CDR2 SYGVNS, per germline. The CDR3 nucleotides read TGTGCCAGCAGTCGGCCAGCGGGAGAAGGGAATGAGCAGTTCTTC. It is translated as CASSRPAGEGNEQFF.

This clone occurred once. Other nucleotide sequences from this sample produce the same CDR3. Here the CDR3 DNA reads TGCGCCAGCAGCCTCACGGGCAGAGACTATGGCTACACCTTC. Its translation: CASSLTGRDYGYTF. The chain uses TRBV5-1 and TRBJ1-2; D ambiguous. The V end was cut by 4 bases, the J end by 3 bases, with 13 bases between. The CDR3 covers 14 residues. Germline V gene lookup returns CDR1 SGHRS and CDR2 YFSETQ. Drawing the rest from reference TRBV5-1 and TRBJ1-2, the complete variable domain is KAGVTQTPRYLIKTRGQQVTLSCSPISGHRSVSWYQQTPGQGLQFLFEYFSETQRNKGNFPGRFSGRQFSNSRSEMNVSTLELGDSALYLCASSLTGRDYGYTFGSGTRLTVV.

The chain employs TRBV5-1 and TRBJ1-2; D unclear. Trimming removed 0 bases at V and 4 bases at J, with 13 bases between. Germline loops: CDR1 SGHRS, CDR2 YFSETQ. This CDR3 contains 15 residues. The CDR3 loop is CASSLEPGLAYGYTF. In DNA form, the CDR3 reads TGCGCCAGCAGCTTGGAGCCAGGTCTAGCCTATGGCTACACCTTC. The entire variable domain, with the rest obtained from reference TRBV5-1 and TRBJ1-2, is as follows: KAGVTQTPRYLIKTRGQQVTLSCSPISGHRSVSWYQQTPGQGLQFLFEYFSETQRNKGNFPGRFSGRQFSNSRSEMNVSTLELGDSALYLCASSLEPGLAYGYTFGSGTRLTVV.

The V call is TRBV28, the J call TRBJ2-1; D tentatively reads TRBD1 or TRBD2 (5 bases each). V gave up 4 bases and J gave up 10 bases, with 20 bases separating them. The germline CDR1 and CDR2 sequences are MDHEN and SYDVKM. This CDR3 comprises 15 residues. CDR3 coding DNA: TGTGCCAGCAGTTCGGGGCAATTAGCCGACGGGGAGCAGTTCTTC. It codes for CASSSGQLADGEQFF.

The chain employs TRBV27 and TRBJ2-7; 9 nucleotides align to TRBD1. This CDR3 contains 16 residues. Germline V gives CDR1 MNHEY, CDR2 SMNVEV (reference sequence). Trimming removed 2 bases from V and 4 bases from J; junction bases left unmatched: 9. This chain's CDR3 is CASSLHRGRLGYEQYF. DNA of the CDR3: TGTGCCAGCAGTTTACACAGGGGGCGCCTGGGTTACGAGCAGTACTTC.

This chain joins TRBV29-1 and TRBJ2-1; D remains ambiguous. Trimming removed 4 bases at V and 1 base at J, with 14 bases between. Germline lookup yields CDR1 SQVTM and CDR2 ANQGSEA. The CDR3 runs 15 residues. The CDR3 DNA reads TGCAGCGTTGTTATCGGCTTACCGTCCTACAATGAGCAGTTCTTC. Protein sequence: CSVVIGLPSYNEQFF.